This TCR beta chain emerged from a study of cytomegalovirus exposure and HLA in healthy donors. Study-level information: Previous work identified 120 million or so unique TCR beta sequences from around 200 million T cells.

The CDR3 consists of 15 residues. From germline, CDR1 is MNHEY and CDR2 SVGAGI. The J segment lost 0 bases and the V segment lost 2 bases, leaving 3 bases of the junction unmatched. About this clone: Its antigen is undetermined.

PCR was performed using 60 Vbeta and 13 Jbeta primers. The repertoire was sequenced with immunoSEQ multiplex PCR; TCRdb's copy has only in-frame clones and lacks some. Of roughly 140,000 clones detected, over 70% appear once; the ten largest clones hold approximately 6%. Study-level findings and limits: In vitro assays verified that three CMV-associated chains recognized CMV antigens specifically. It was reportedly the case that the classifier diagnosed cytomegalovirus status with high specificity and sensitivity. V- and J-gene trimming in TCR beta was tied to a missense DCLRE1C variant by an analysis performed later.

What was sequenced was PBMCs. The receptor's source is a man aged 25 to 45 in good health and CMV-seropositive. The chain has TRBV6-5 and TRBJ2-7; 8 positions agree with TRBD2. CDR3 residues: CASSYGLAGSYEQYF. As DNA, the CDR3 is TGTGCCAGCAGTTACGGGCTAGCGGGCTCCTACGAGCAGTACTTC.